The 26 T cell receptor beta chains in this list originate from one sample, sequenced in a study of CD8+CD57+ T cells in acquired aplastic anemia. Genomic DNA acted as the template from which TCR beta VDJ combination and CDR3 sequence profiling were carried out. Each CDR3 protein gets one entry after TCRdb re-called the reads with MiXCR. The data show 35,000 to 45,000 distinct CDR3 sequences, about two thirds seen once. Sequencing was done on a sample of sorted CD4+, CD8+, or CD8+CD57+ T cells (not recorded which) from PBMCs. Receptors were obtained from a human donor in good health, serving as a control.

The chain links TRBV24-1 to TRBJ1-4, with D perhaps TRBD1 (5 bases). This CDR3 spans 12 amino acids. Between the trimmed V and J ends, which lost 3 bases and 7 bases, there was a span of 5 bases. The germline V gene encodes CDR1 KGHDR and CDR2 SFDVKD. The CDR3 nucleotides read TGTGCCACCAGTGATAGGGGTGAAAAACTGTTTTTT. This codes for CATSDRGEKLFF.

This clonotype has a count of ten or more. V usage is TRBV9 and J usage is TRBJ1-5; 12 bases align to TRBD1. The CDR3 covers 17 residues. V was pared by 3 bases and J by 1 base, with 5 bases of the junction left unmatched. Germline-derived CDR1 and CDR2 are SGDLS and YYNGEE. The CDR3 loop is CASSEGTGGSSNQPQHF. The CDR3 coding sequence is TGTGCCAGCAGCGAGGGGACAGGGGGCTCGAGCAATCAGCCCCAGCATTTT.

V and J are TRBV24-1 and TRBJ2-2; 11 positions match TRBD2. The V gene's germline CDR1 is KGHDR and CDR2 SFDVKD. This CDR3 contains 16 residues. The ends lost 3 bases at V and 7 bases at J; junction bases unmatched: 6. The CDR3 loop is CATSDPTSGGVGELFF. The CDR3 DNA is TGTGCCACCAGTGATCCTACTAGCGGGGGTGTCGGGGAGCTGTTTTTT.

This clonotype was counted ten times or more. The chain carries TRBV29-1 and TRBJ2-6, with a weak D call TRBD2 (5 bases). Trimming left V 2 bases short and J 4 bases short, with 12 bases between. Germline assignment: CDR1 SQVTM and CDR2 ANQGSEA. The CDR3 is 15 amino acids. Here the CDR3 reads CSVESGVAGANVLTF. The CDR3 nucleotides read TGCAGCGTTGAATCCGGGGTGGCCGGGGCCAACGTCCTGACTTTC.

This chain joins TRBV19 and TRBJ1-5; a possible D gene is TRBD1 (5 bases). This CDR3 region has 12 residues. CDR1 is LNHDA and CDR2 is SQIVND in the germline V gene (reference sequence). V was pared by 8 bases and J by 4 bases, with 9 bases between. CDR3 in DNA: TGTGCCAGTGATCGGGGGAATCAGCCCCAGCATTTT. It yields the protein CASDRGNQPQHF.

The CDR3 protein is CATSRGGVGLGGYTF. The CDR3 DNA sequence: TGTGCCACCAGCAGAGGGGGGGTAGGGCTCGGTGGCTACACCTTC. The rearrangement links TRBV15 to TRBJ1-2, with D possibly TRBD1 on 5 matching bases. Germline V gene data show CDR1 as LNHNV and CDR2 as YYDKDF (reference sequence). The CDR3 runs to 15 residues. V was pared by 1 base and J by 7 bases, with 16 bases between.

CDR3 residues: CASSAGNMGTEAFF. DNA for the CDR3: TGTGCCAGTAGTGCAGGAAATATGGGGACTGAAGCTTTCTTT. The V call is TRBV19, the J call TRBJ1-1; D is ambiguous. This CDR3 contains 14 residues. Germline V gene data show CDR1 as LNHDA and CDR2 as SQIVND (reference sequence). The V end lost 5 bases, the J end lost 5 bases, and 15 bases lay between the germline ends.

This clonotype appeared a few times. This CDR3 reads CASSSRLAGVYNEQFF. In DNA form, the CDR3 reads TGTGCCAGCAGCTCCCGTCTAGCGGGGGTCTACAATGAGCAGTTCTTC. The rearrangement links TRBV13 to TRBJ2-1; 10 bases line up with TRBD2. CDR3 length: 16 amino acids. V lost 4 bases to trimming and J lost 3 bases; unmatched junction nucleotides: 6. Germline CDR1 is PRHDT and CDR2 is FYEKMQ (reference sequence).

This CDR3 reads CATSREGGAGGYTF. The CDR3 DNA follows: TGTGCCACCAGCAGAGAGGGGGGGGCGGGTGGCTACACCTTC. The chain uses TRBV15 and TRBJ1-2; possibly TRBD1 for D (6 bases). The CDR3 has 14 residues. V dropped 0 bases and J dropped 7 bases, with 12 bases sitting between them. Germline CDR1 and CDR2: LNHNV and YYDKDF (reference sequence).

The chain carries TRBV12-3 or TRBV12-4 and TRBJ2-3; D is unclear. The V end was cut by 0 bases, the J end by 0 bases, with 4 bases between. This CDR3 has 14 amino acids. The CDR3 loop reads CASSLAGSTDTQYF. The CDR3 nucleotides are TGTGCCAGCAGTTTAGCGGGGAGCACAGATACGCAGTATTTT.

The chain joins TRBV24-1 to TRBJ2-5; no firm D call. Trimming cost V 7 bases and J 2 bases, with 13 bases left between them. Germline CDR1 reads KGHDR; CDR2 reads SFDVKD. This CDR3 contains 14 residues. The CDR3 DNA sequence: TGTGCCACCAGCACCTCCTGGGGACAAGAGACCCAGTACTTC. This codes for CATSTSWGQETQYF.

This clonotype was counted a single time. This chain connects TRBV19 to TRBJ2-3; 7 positions match TRBD1. Germline values: CDR1 LNHDA, CDR2 SQIVND (reference sequence). CDR3 size: 14 residues. The trim removed 8 bases at V and 2 bases at J, leaving 7 bases unmatched. The CDR3 protein is CASRYRGDTDTQYF. CDR3 nucleotide sequence: TGTGCCAGTCGATACAGGGGCGACACAGATACGCAGTATTTT.

The rearrangement joins TRBV25-1 to TRBJ2-2, with 9 bases aligning to TRBD1. Per the germline V gene, CDR1 is MGHDK and CDR2 is SYGVNS. Trimming at V came to 4 bases and at J to 3 bases, leaving 3 bases not matched to a gene. The CDR3 has 15 residues. CDR3 residues: CASSVRDRDTGELFF. CDR3 nucleotides: TGTGCCAGCAGTGTCCGGGACAGGGACACCGGGGAGCTGTTTTTT.

The CDR3 coding sequence is TGCGCCAGCAGCCGACGGTCACCCGGGGAGCTGTTTTTT. Its translation: CASSRRSPGELFF. The chain links TRBV10-1 to TRBJ2-2, with no clear D. The CDR3 runs to 13 residues. Germline lookup yields CDR1 WNHNN and CDR2 SYGVQD (reference sequence). Trimming removed 6 bases at V and 6 bases at J, with 11 bases between.

J is TRBJ2-2 and V is TRBV24-1; TRBD1 might be the D (6 bases). Germline CDR1 is KGHDR and CDR2 is SFDVKD. The CDR3 contains 12 residues. With 11 bases removed from V and 3 bases from J, the gap between germline ends came to 9 bases. CDR3 coding DNA: TGTGCCAGCAGACAGGACACCGGGGAGCTGTTTTTT. Translation: CASRQDTGELFF.

The gene calls are TRBV7-9 and TRBJ2-7, with D possibly TRBD2 on 6 matching bases. The CDR3 is 14 amino acids. Germline CDR1 is SEHNR and CDR2 is FQNEAQ (reference sequence). Trimming removed 1 base from V and 5 bases from J, with 12 bases in between. This chain's CDR3 is CASSLGSGVDEQYF. CDR3 DNA: TGTGCCAGCAGCTTAGGTTCGGGGGTTGACGAGCAGTACTTC.

This chain joins TRBV10-3 and TRBJ1-2; D uncertain. Trimming stripped 4 bases from V and 0 bases from J, with 12 bases between. CDR1 is ENHRY, CDR2 SYGVKD, per germline. This CDR3 has 15 amino acids. CDR3 residues: CAISGGGRTNYGYTF. The CDR3 nucleotides are TGTGCCATCAGTGGGGGAGGCAGAACTAACTATGGCTACACCTTC.

The sample holds one count of this clonotype. The chain combines TRBV2 with TRBJ1-2; no firm D call. Germline-derived CDR1 and CDR2 are SNHLY and FYNNEI. V was trimmed by 4 bases and J by 4 bases, leaving 10 bases between them. CDR3 size: 13 residues. The CDR3, as DNA: TGTGCCAGCAGTGGAATAATCTTCTATGGCTACACCTTC. As protein: CASSGIIFYGYTF. Full variable domain (outside the CDR3, taken from reference TRBV2 and TRBJ1-2): EPEVTQTPSHQVTQMGQEVILRCVPISNHLYFYWYRQILGQKVEFLVSFYNNEISEKSEIFDDQFSVERPDGSNFTLKIRSTKLEDSAMYFCASSGIIFYGYTFGSGTRLTVV.

This clonotype was seen a handful of times. One end of the junction does not line up with germline, which may come from a read error. V usage is TRBV7-2 and J usage is TRBJ2-1, with D perhaps TRBD1 (5 bases). The CDR3 totals 13 residues. Looked up from germline, CDR1 is SGHTA and CDR2 is FQGNSA. CDR3 nucleotides: TGCGCCATCAGCCTCACAGGAAACAATGAGCAGTTCTTC. This sequence encodes CAISLTGNNEQFF.

The genes are TRBV7-8 and TRBJ2-1; D assignment may be TRBD1 or TRBD2 (5 bases each). Trimming stripped 8 bases from V and 3 bases from J, with 8 bases between. Per the germline V gene, CDR1 is SGHVS and CDR2 is FQNEAQ. This CDR3 has 12 residues. The CDR3 DNA follows: TGTGCCAGCTGGGACCTCTACAATGAGCAGTTCTTC. This gives the protein CASWDLYNEQFF.

This clonotype was picked up a small number of times. The chain has TRBV19 and TRBJ2-3; D call uncertain. CDR1 and CDR2 (germline): LNHDA, SQIVND (reference sequence). The CDR3 spans 12 residues. Trimming shortened V by 6 bases and J by 5 bases, and 9 bases separated the two germline ends. CDR3 loop: CASSPSRDTQYF. The CDR3 DNA sequence: TGTGCCAGTAGCCCATCTAGAGATACGCAGTATTTT.

Within the sample, this clonotype is medium-sized. The rearrangement joins TRBV9 to TRBJ2-1; the D is unclear. CDR3 length equals 11 residues. The V gene lost 4 bases and the J gene lost 10 bases, with 9 bases spanning the gap. From germline, CDR1 is SGDLS and CDR2 YYNGEE. CDR3 sequence (DNA): TGTGCCAGCAGCACGCCGTCGGAGCAGTTCTTC. It codes for CASSTPSEQFF.

The V and J genes are TRBV10-3 and TRBJ2-1, with 8 bases lining up with TRBD2. Germline V gene sequence: CDR1 ENHRY, CDR2 SYGVKD. The CDR3 consists of 15 residues. The ends lost 6 bases at V and 0 bases at J; junction bases unmatched: 4. The CDR3 DNA is TGTGCCATCAGAACTAGCGGTAGCTCCTACAATGAGCAGTTCTTC. Encoded protein: CAIRTSGSSYNEQFF.

The chain employs TRBV29-1 and TRBJ2-7; 7 bases match TRBD1. Trimming at V came to 4 bases and at J to 3 bases, leaving 0 bases not matched to a gene. The length of the CDR3 is 11 residues. Germline loops: CDR1 SQVTM, CDR2 ANQGSEA. This CDR3 reads CSVAGGYEQYF. The CDR3 nucleotides are TGCAGCGTTGCAGGGGGCTACGAGCAGTACTTC.

This clonotype was seen once. This chain connects TRBV19 to TRBJ2-7; the match to TRBD1 covers 9 bases. The germline V gene encodes CDR1 LNHDA and CDR2 SQIVND (reference sequence). This CDR3 is built from 14 residues. Unmatched junction bases numbered 5, after V lost 5 bases and J lost 3 bases. The CDR3 DNA reads TGTGCCAGTAGTCAACGACAGGGGGACTACGAGCAGTACTTC. It translates to CASSQRQGDYEQYF.

This clonotype has a single count. V gene TRBV11-1 combines with J gene TRBJ2-1; TRBD2 agrees at 10 bases. The CDR3 has 16 amino acids. Germline assignment: CDR1 SGHAT and CDR2 FQDESV (reference sequence). Germline trimming cut 4 bases from V and 8 bases from J; bases unmatched to any gene: 11. CDR3 bases: TGTGCCAGCAGCTCCCGGTCTAGCGGGAGTAGTTATGAGCAGTTCTTC. Translated: CASSSRSSGSSYEQFF.